The 26 T cell receptor beta chains below all came from one sample that was sequenced in a study of Graves' ophthalmopathy and Graves' hyperthyroidism. The authors amplified TCR beta CDR3 regions from RNA transcripts. HTBI primers were employed in first-round RT-PCR, then a second-round multiplex PCR followed. TCRdb fed the multiplex PCR reads into MiXCR, producing one record per CDR3 protein. The sample lists roughly 1.1 million distinct CDR3 sequences; 36% were seen once. The source material was peripheral blood or thyroid tissue (not recorded which). The receptors originated from an adult man with Graves' hyperthyroidism.

With regard to this clonotype: This may be a read error: a much more frequent sequence differs by one nucleotide. The chain is built from TRBV11-2 and TRBJ2-5; a possible D gene is TRBD1 (6 bases). This CDR3 comprises 15 residues. The germline V gene encodes CDR1 SGHAT and CDR2 FQNNGV. The V end was cut by 5 bases, the J end by 3 bases, with 16 bases between. CDR3 amino acids: CASSRNRESKETQYF. Here the CDR3 DNA reads TGTGCCAGCAGCAGAAACAGGGAATCGAAAGAGACCCAGTACTTC.

Many counts were recorded for this clonotype. The rearrangement joins TRBV20-1 to TRBJ2-5, with 7 bases that match TRBD1. The germline gives CDR1 DFQATT, CDR2 SNEGSKA (reference sequence). There are 12 residues in the CDR3. V gave up 6 bases and J gave up 8 bases; unmatched junction bases: 9. The CDR3 loop reads CSARSRGSTQYF. The CDR3 DNA sequence: TGCAGTGCCAGATCCAGGGGGTCTACCCAGTACTTC.

In this sample, this clonotype turned up a few times. The V and J genes are TRBV4-2 and TRBJ2-5; 11 bases are a match to TRBD2. In germline, CDR1 is LGHNA, CDR2 YNFKEQ. V dropped 3 bases and J dropped 5; count of bases not matched to a gene: 5. The CDR3 totals 15 residues. The CDR3 region is CASSHATSGVETQYF. CDR3 coding DNA: TGTGCCAGCAGCCATGCGACTAGCGGGGTGGAGACCCAGTACTTC.

The chain employs TRBV29-1 and TRBJ2-5; 7 nucleotides line up with TRBD1. Germline assignment: CDR1 SQVTM and CDR2 ANQGSEA. The CDR3 contains 12 residues. The CDR3 sequence is CSTYRGAETQYF. The CDR3 nucleotides are TGCAGTACGTACAGGGGTGCGGAGACCCAGTACTTC.

This clonotype appeared a few times. The J gene is TRBJ1-2, the V gene TRBV25-1, with D tentatively TRBD1 (5 bases). The V end lost 10 bases, the J end lost 6 bases, and 24 bases lay between the germline ends. CDR1 MGHDK and CDR2 SYGVNS come from the germline V gene. CDR3 size: 15 residues. The CDR3 is CATNQAPIQVDGYTF. CDR3 coding DNA: TGTGCCACCAACCAGGCTCCTATACAGGTTGATGGCTACACCTTC.

A few counts support this clonotype. The rearrangement links TRBV7-2 to TRBJ2-7; no definite D call. CDR1 and CDR2 from the germline V gene are SGHTA and FQGNSA. The germline V and J ends were trimmed by 7 bases and 2 bases, with 18 bases remaining between them. CDR3 length equals 15 residues. The chain's CDR3 is CASNPLPGRTYEQYF. The CDR3 coding sequence is TGTGCCAGCAACCCACTTCCCGGCAGAACCTACGAGCAGTACTTC. Variable domain in full (rest from reference TRBV7-2 and TRBJ2-7): GAGVSQSPSNKVTEKGKDVELRCDPISGHTALYWYRQSLGQGLEFLIYFQGNSAPDKSGLPSDRFSAERTGGSVSTLTIQRTQQEDSAVYLCASNPLPGRTYEQYFGPGTRLTVT.

This clonotype came up a few times. The CDR3 loop reads CASSIRGMGGPRAGELFF. CDR3 DNA: TGTGCCAGTAGTATACGGGGAATGGGAGGGCCAAGAGCCGGGGAGCTGTTTTTT. The chain joins TRBV19 to TRBJ2-2; 7 bases are a match to TRBD2. This CDR3 comprises 18 residues. The germline V gene encodes CDR1 LNHDA and CDR2 SQIVND (reference sequence). The trim removed 2 bases at V and 6 bases at J, leaving 15 bases unmatched.

In its sample, this clonotype was seen many times. V and J are TRBV4-1 and TRBJ1-2; no definite D call. The V end was cut by 0 bases, the J end by 6 bases, with 11 bases between. Germline V gene sequence: CDR1 MGHRA, CDR2 YSYEKL. The CDR3 loop spans 14 amino acids. The CDR3 nucleotides are TGCGCCAGCAGCCAAGAAGGAGTGGCAGATGGCTACACCTTC. Its translation is CASSQEGVADGYTF.

This clonotype has ten or more counts. The chain couples TRBV9 to TRBJ2-7, with TRBD1 identical over 10 bases. Germline lookup yields CDR1 SGDLS and CDR2 YYNGEE. V gave up 3 bases and J gave up 5 bases; unmatched junction bases: 5. The CDR3 extends over 14 amino acids. CDR3 residues: CASSGGTGDHEQYF. CDR3 coding DNA: TGTGCCAGCAGCGGAGGGACAGGGGACCACGAGCAGTACTTC.

Concerning this clonotype itself: The junction and the germline gene differ at one end; a read error may be behind it. The DNA for the CDR3 is TGTGCCAGCAGTTACTCGCTCTCTTCACCCCTCCACTTT. It yields the protein CASSYSLSSPLHF. This chain links TRBV10-3 with TRBJ1-6; D remains ambiguous. CDR1 is ENHRY and CDR2 is SYGVKD in the germline V gene. CDR3 length: 13 amino acids.

In nucleotides, the CDR3 is TGTGCCATCAGTGATGAAGACAGCTTACCAGGAGCCTACGAGCAGTACTTC. The encoded protein is CAISDEDSLPGAYEQYF. The J gene is TRBJ2-7, the V gene TRBV10-3; TRBD1 might be the D (5 bases). This CDR3 contains 17 residues. Germline V gene data show CDR1 as ENHRY and CDR2 as SYGVKD. Deletions cut 3 bases from V and 2 bases from J, with 20 bases between.

This clonotype was counted between two and nine times. The J gene is TRBJ2-7, the V gene TRBV6-5; no reliable D call. The CDR3 covers 16 residues. Germline CDR1 reads MNHEY; CDR2 reads SVGAGI. V lost 3 bases to trimming and J lost 3 bases, with 18 bases between them. CDR3 amino acids: CASSYQATKYLYEQYF. The CDR3 DNA reads as TGTGCCAGCAGTTATCAGGCCACTAAGTACCTCTACGAGCAGTACTTC.

In its sample, this clonotype was seen a few times. The chain joins TRBV29-1 to TRBJ1-1; 7 bases map to TRBD1. The germline V gene has CDR1 SQVTM and CDR2 ANQGSEA. Trimming removed 7 bases from V and 4 bases from J; junction bases left unmatched: 15. The CDR3 extends over 15 amino acids. CDR3 loop: CSAHRGRMLGTEAFF. Written as DNA, the CDR3 is TGCAGCGCCCACAGGGGCAGGATGCTAGGCACTGAAGCTTTCTTT.

This chain connects TRBV20-1 to TRBJ2-1, with TRBD1 matching over 9 bases. The CDR3 runs 14 residues. Unmatched junction bases numbered 5, after V lost 5 bases and J lost 3 bases. Germline values: CDR1 DFQATT, CDR2 SNEGSKA (reference sequence). CDR3 DNA sequence: TGCAGTGCTTACAGGGGGCTAAGCTACAATGAGCAGTTCTTC. This encodes CSAYRGLSYNEQFF.

This clonotype was counted many times. This CDR3 is CASSPKGNQPQHF. The DNA for the CDR3 is TGTGCCAGCAGCCCCAAGGGCAATCAGCCCCAGCATTTT. The rearrangement joins TRBV7-2 to TRBJ1-5; D uncertain. This CDR3 has 13 amino acids. V was shortened by 5 bases and J by 2 bases, with 7 bases between the two germline ends. Germline CDR1 and CDR2: SGHTA and FQGNSA.

This clonotype was seen ten or more times. The rearrangement joins TRBV20-1 to TRBJ2-7; either TRBD1 or TRBD2 may fit D (5 bases each). V shed 5 bases and J shed 5 bases, with 13 bases lying between them. CDR3 size: 12 residues. CDR1 and CDR2 (germline): DFQATT, SNEGSKA (reference sequence). The CDR3 nucleotides are TGCAGTGCTGGGCTCCAGGGACACGAGCAGTACTTC. Translation: CSAGLQGHEQYF.

This clonotype was detected ten times or more. The chain is built from TRBV11-2 and TRBJ1-1; maybe TRBD1 (5 bases). The CDR3 is made up of 11 amino acids. The V gene's germline CDR1 is SGHAT and CDR2 FQNNGV. V was trimmed by 8 bases and J by 4 bases, leaving 8 bases between them. The CDR3 reads CASSGATEAFF. CDR3 bases: TGTGCCAGCTCTGGGGCCACTGAAGCTTTCTTT.

This clonotype was counted many times. This rearrangement joins TRBV20-1 to TRBJ2-6; 8 nucleotides agree with TRBD1. Germline V gives CDR1 DFQATT, CDR2 SNEGSKA (reference sequence). V gave up 3 bases and J gave up 6 bases; unmatched junction bases: 19. The CDR3 length is 19 residues. DNA of the CDR3: TGCAGTGCTAGGGCCCTGGGTGGGGACAGGTTAACGACGGCCAACGTCCTGACTTTC. It encodes CSARALGGDRLTTANVLTF.

To note about this clonotype: The junction departs from the called germline gene at one end, perhaps through a read error. This chain links TRBV7-2 with TRBJ1-1, with TRBD1 as a possible D gene (5 bases). This CDR3 has 9 residues. Germline loops: CDR1 SGHTA, CDR2 FQGNSA. The CDR3 DNA is TGTGCCAGCAGCTTTGCGACAGATTTT. This sequence encodes CASSFATDF.

The rearrangement links TRBV29-1 to TRBJ2-5; D gene unclear. Germline V lookup: CDR1 SQVTM, CDR2 ANQGSEA. Trimming stripped 4 bases from V and 4 bases from J, with 16 bases between. The CDR3 length is 14 residues. CDR3 protein: CSVVARNSPETQYF. In nucleotides, the CDR3 is TGCAGCGTTGTGGCTAGGAATTCGCCAGAGACCCAGTACTTC.

This clonotype was found many times. The rearrangement uses TRBV20-1 and TRBJ1-4; D call uncertain. V was cut by 1 base and J by 0 bases, with 9 bases left in between. Looked up from germline, CDR1 is DFQATT and CDR2 is SNEGSKA (reference sequence). CDR3 length: 15 residues. Here the CDR3 reads CSARGGPATNEKLFF. DNA of the CDR3: TGCAGTGCTAGAGGTGGCCCGGCAACTAATGAAAAACTGTTTTTT.

V gene TRBV6-5 combines with J gene TRBJ1-2; tentative D call: TRBD1 (5 bases). Trimming left V 3 bases short and J 7 bases short, with 18 bases between. Germline CDR1 is MNHEY and CDR2 is SVGAGI. There are 15 residues in the CDR3. CDR3 bases: TGTGCCAGCAGTTATTCGCATGGGACCTGGGGTGGCTACACCTTC. Protein product: CASSYSHGTWGGYTF.

This clonotype was recorded many times. The rearrangement uses TRBV4-1 and TRBJ1-5; D unresolved. Trimming removed 2 bases from V and 1 base from J, with 9 bases in between. Germline assignment: CDR1 MGHRA and CDR2 YSYEKL. The CDR3 contains 15 residues. The DNA of the CDR3 is TGCGCCAGCAGCCAACATTTAGGGAGCAATCAGCCCCAGCATTTT. It is translated as CASSQHLGSNQPQHF.

This chain connects TRBV12-3 or TRBV12-4 to TRBJ1-2; D remains unclear. Trimming took 4 bases from V and 7 from J, leaving 13 bases between them. The length of the CDR3 is 13 residues. The CDR3 DNA follows: TGTGCCAGCAGTTCAACAGAAAGAGGTGGCTACACCTTC. Amino acid sequence: CASSSTERGGYTF.

This clonotype was seen a handful of times. This chain joins TRBV11-3 and TRBJ2-5, with 11 nucleotides matching TRBD2. CDR3 length: 17 residues. Trimming took 1 base from V and 0 from J; bases not matched to a gene: 4. Germline values: CDR1 SGHNT, CDR2 YENEEA. This CDR3 reads CASSLGASGGYQETQYF. The CDR3 DNA follows: TGTGCCAGCAGCTTAGGAGCTAGCGGGGGGTACCAAGAGACCCAGTACTTC.

The chain joins TRBV29-1 to TRBJ1-1; 7 nucleotides line up with TRBD1. The CDR3 is 13 amino acids. V lost 7 bases to trimming and J lost 4 bases; unmatched junction nucleotides: 9. Germline CDR1 reads SQVTM; CDR2 reads ANQGSEA. Written as DNA, the CDR3 is TGCAGCGCAGAAGAGGGGGCTGGCACTGAAGCTTTCTTT. It specifies CSAEEGAGTEAFF.